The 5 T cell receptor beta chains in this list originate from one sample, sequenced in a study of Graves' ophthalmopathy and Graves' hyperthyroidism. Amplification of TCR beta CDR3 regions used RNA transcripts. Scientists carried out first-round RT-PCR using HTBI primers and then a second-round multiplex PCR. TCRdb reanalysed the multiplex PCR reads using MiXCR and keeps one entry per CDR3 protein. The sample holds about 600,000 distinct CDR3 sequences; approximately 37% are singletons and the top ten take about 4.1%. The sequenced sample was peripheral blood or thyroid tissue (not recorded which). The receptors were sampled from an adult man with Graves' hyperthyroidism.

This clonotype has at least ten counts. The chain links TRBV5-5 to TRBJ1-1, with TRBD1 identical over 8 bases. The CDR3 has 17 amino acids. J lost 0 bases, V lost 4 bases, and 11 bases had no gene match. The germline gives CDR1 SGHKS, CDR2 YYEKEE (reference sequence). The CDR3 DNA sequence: TGTGCCAGCAGCAATGGACAGGGTAGTTTGTTGAACACTGAAGCTTTCTTT. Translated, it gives CASSNGQGSLLNTEAFF.

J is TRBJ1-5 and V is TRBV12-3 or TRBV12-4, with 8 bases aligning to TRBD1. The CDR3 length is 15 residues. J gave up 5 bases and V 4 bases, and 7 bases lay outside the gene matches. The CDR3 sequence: CASSSGTGGHQPQHF. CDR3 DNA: TGTGCCAGCAGTTCCGGGACAGGAGGCCATCAGCCCCAGCATTTT.

The CDR3 coding sequence is TGTGCCAGCAGTTACGAGGGATCGCAGTACTTC. This gives the protein CASSYEGSQYF. This sequence joins TRBV6-5 and TRBJ2-7; tentatively, D is TRBD2 (5 bases). The CDR3 sequence is 11 residues long. Trimming removed 2 bases at V and 9 bases at J, with 8 bases between. CDR1 MNHEY and CDR2 SVGAGI come from the germline V gene.

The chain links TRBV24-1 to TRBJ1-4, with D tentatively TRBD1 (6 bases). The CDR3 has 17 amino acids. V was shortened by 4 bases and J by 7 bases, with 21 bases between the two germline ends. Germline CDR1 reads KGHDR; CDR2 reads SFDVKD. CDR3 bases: TGTGCCACCAGTGACCCGGACCCGCAGGGGCTGGGTGAAAAACTGTTTTTT. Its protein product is CATSDPDPQGLGEKLFF.

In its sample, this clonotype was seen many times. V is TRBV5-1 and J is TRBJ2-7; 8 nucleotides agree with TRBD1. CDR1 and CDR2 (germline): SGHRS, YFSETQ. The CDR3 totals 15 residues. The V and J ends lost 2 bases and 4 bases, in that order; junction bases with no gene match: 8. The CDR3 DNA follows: TGCGCCAGCAGCTTTGGGACAGGAAACTTGTACGAGCAGTACTTC. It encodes CASSFGTGNLYEQYF. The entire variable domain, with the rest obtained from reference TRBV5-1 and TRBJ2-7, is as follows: KAGVTQTPRYLIKTRGQQVTLSCSPISGHRSVSWYQQTPGQGLQFLFEYFSETQRNKGNFPGRFSGRQFSNSRSEMNVSTLELGDSALYLCASSFGTGNLYEQYFGPGTRLTVT.